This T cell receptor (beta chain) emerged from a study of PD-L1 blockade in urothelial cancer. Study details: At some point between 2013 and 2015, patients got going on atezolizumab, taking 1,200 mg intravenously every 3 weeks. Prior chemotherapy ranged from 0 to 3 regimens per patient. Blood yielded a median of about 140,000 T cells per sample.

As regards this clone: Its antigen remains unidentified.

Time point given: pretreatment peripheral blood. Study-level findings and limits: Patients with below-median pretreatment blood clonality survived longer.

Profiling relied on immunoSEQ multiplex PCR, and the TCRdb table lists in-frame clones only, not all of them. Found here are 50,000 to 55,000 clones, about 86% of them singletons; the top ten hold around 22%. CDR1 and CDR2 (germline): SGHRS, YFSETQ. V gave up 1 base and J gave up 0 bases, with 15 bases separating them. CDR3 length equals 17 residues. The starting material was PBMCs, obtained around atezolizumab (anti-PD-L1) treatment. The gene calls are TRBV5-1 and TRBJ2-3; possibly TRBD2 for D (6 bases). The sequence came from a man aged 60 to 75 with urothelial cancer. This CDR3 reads CASSLNSRGSSTDTQYF. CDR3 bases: TGCGCCAGCAGCTTGAATTCCCGGGGGTCTAGCACAGATACGCAGTATTTT.